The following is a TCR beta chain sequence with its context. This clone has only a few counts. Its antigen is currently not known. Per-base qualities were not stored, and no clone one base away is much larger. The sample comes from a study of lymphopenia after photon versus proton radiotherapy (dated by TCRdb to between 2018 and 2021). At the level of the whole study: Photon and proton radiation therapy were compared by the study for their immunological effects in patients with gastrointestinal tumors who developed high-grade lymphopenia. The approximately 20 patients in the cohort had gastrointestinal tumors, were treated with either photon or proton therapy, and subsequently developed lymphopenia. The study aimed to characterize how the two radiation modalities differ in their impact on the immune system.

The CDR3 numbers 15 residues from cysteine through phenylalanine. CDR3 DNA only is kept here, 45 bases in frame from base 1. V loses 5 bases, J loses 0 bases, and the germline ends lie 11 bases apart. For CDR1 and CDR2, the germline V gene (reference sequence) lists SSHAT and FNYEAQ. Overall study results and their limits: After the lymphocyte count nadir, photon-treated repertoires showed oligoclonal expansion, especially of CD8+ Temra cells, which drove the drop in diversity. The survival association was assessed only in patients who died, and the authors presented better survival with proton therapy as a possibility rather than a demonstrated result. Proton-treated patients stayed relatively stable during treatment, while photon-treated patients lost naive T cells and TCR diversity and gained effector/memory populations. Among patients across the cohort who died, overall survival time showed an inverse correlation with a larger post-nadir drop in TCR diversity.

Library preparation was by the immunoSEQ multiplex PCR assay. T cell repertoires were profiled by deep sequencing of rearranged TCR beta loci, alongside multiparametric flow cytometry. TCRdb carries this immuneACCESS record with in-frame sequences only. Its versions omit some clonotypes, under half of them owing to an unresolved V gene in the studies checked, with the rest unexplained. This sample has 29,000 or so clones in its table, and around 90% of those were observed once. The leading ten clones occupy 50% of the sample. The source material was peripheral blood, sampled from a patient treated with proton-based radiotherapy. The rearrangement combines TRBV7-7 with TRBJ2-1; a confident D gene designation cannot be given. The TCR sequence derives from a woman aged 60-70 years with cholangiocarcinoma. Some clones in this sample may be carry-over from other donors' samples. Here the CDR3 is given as CASSDGSSSYNEQFF. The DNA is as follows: TGTGCCAGCAGCGACGGATCGAGCTCCTACAATGAGCAGTTCTTC.